Given below is one T cell receptor beta chain in context. Its antigen is undetermined. TCRdb keeps only in-frame clones here, not all; method: immunoSEQ multiplex PCR. The sample has 15,000 to 20,000 clones; over 75% are singletons. This record comes from a study of T cell clonotyping in hematopoietic cell transplantation. Regarding the study as a whole: CD4 and CD8 repertoire contributions could not be separated without sorting.

This CDR3 has 19 residues. V shed 6 bases, J shed 3 bases, and the junction held 18 bases outside the gene matches. In germline, CDR1 is MNHGY, CDR2 SAAAGT. The rearrangement joins TRBV6-8 to TRBJ1-5, with 9 positions matching TRBD1. The clonotype comes from a woman aged 40 to 55 in good health. Some clones in this sample may be carry-over from other donors' samples. Sequenced sample: peripheral blood mononuclear cells. Written as DNA, the CDR3 is TGTGCCAGCAGCTATCAGCCGGGACAGGGACGTTGGGACAATCAGCCCCAGCATTTT. Its translation is CASSYQPGQGRWDNQPQHF.